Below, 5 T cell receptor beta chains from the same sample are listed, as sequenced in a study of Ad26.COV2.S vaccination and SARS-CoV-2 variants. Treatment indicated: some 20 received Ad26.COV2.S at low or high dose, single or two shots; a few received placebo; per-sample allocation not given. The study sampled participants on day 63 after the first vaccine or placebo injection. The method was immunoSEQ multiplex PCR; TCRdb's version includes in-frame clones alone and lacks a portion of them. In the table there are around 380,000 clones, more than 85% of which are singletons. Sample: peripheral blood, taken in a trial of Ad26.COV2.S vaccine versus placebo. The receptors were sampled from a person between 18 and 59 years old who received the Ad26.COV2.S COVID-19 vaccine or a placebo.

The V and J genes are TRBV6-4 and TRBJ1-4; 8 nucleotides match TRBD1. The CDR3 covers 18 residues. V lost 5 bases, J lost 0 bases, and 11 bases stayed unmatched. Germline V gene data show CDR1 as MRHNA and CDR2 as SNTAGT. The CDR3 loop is CASSMPGGRTSTNEKLFF. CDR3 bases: TGTGCCAGCAGTATGCCAGGGGGCCGAACATCAACTAATGAAAAACTGTTTTTT.

The CDR3 DNA reads as TGTGCCAGCAGTGCCGCCGGGACAATGAACACTGAAGCTTTCTTT. Translation: CASSAAGTMNTEAFF. The rearrangement joins TRBV2 to TRBJ1-1; a possible D gene is TRBD1 (6 bases). Germline V gene data show CDR1 as SNHLY and CDR2 as FYNNEI. Trimming removed 4 bases from V and 0 bases from J, with 12 bases in between. This CDR3 has 15 residues.

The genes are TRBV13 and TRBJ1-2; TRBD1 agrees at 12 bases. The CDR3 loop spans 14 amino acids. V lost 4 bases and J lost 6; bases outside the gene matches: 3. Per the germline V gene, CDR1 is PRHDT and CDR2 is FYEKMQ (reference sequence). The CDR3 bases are TGTGCCAGCAGCTCCGGGACAGGGGGCGATGGCTACACCTTC. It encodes CASSSGTGGDGYTF.

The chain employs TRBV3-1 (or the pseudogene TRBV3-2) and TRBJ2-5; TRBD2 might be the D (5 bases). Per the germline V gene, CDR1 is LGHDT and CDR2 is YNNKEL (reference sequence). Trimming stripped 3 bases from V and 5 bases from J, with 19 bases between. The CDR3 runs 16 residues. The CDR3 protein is CASSQSGQRVKETQYF. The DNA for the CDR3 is TGTGCCAGCAGCCAGAGCGGCCAGAGGGTAAAGGAGACCCAGTACTTC.

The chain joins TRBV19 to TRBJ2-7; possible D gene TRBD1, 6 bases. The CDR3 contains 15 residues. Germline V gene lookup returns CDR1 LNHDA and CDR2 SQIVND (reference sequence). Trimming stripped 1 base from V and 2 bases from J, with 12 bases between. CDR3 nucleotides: TGTGCCAGTAGTATAGTGGACAGTCCTACCTACGAGCAGTACTTC. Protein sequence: CASSIVDSPTYEQYF.